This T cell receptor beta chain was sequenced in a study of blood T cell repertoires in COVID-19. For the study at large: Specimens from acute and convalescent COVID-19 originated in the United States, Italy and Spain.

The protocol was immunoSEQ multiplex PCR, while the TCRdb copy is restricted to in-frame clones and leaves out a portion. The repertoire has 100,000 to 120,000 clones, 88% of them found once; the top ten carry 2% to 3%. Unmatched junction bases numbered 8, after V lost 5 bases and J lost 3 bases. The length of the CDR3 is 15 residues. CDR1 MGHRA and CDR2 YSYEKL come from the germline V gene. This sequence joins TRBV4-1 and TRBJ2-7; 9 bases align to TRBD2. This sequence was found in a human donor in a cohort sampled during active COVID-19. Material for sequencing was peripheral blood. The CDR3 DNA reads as TGCGCCAGCAGCGACGGACTAGCGAGGCTCTACGAGCAGTACTTC. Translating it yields CASSDGLARLYEQYF.